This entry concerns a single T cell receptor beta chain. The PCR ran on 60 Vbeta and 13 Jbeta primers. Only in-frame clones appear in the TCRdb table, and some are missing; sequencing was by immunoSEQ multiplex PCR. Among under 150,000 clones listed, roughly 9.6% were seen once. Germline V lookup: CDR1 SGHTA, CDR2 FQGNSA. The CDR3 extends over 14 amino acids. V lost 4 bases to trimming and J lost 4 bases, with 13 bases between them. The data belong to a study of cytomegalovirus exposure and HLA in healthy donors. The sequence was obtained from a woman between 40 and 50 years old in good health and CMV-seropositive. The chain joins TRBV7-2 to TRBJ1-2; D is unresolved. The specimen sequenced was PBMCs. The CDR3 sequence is CASSSDYTPYGYTF. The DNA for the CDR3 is TGTGCCAGCAGCTCGGACTATACCCCCTATGGCTACACCTTC.